These 29 T cell receptor beta chains share one sample of origin, sequenced in a study of PD-1 blockade in classical Hodgkin lymphoma. Repertoires were generated with immunoSEQ multiplex PCR, while TCRdb's copy carries only in-frame clones and drops some. The table records some 100,000 clones, roughly 92% of them present only once. After autologous stem cell transplantation all patients relapsed, and prior brentuximab vedotin exposure differed between cohorts. The sample was peripheral blood mononuclear cells (PBMCs), taken at baseline. These receptors were collected from a human donor with classical Hodgkin lymphoma.

The V and J genes are TRBV30 and TRBJ2-2, with 8 bases matching TRBD2. Germline V lookup: CDR1 GTSNPN, CDR2 SVGIG (reference sequence). Unmatched junction bases numbered 5, after V lost 4 bases and J lost 4 bases. CDR3 length equals 14 residues. CDR3 DNA sequence: TGTGCCTGGAAGAATAGCGGGATCACCGGGGAGCTGTTTTTT. Translating gives CAWKNSGITGELFF.

The chain joins TRBV4-2 to TRBJ2-5; D not resolved. Trimming took off 5 bases at V and 2 bases at J, with 3 bases between the two ends. CDR3 length: 11 amino acids. The germline gives CDR1 LGHNA, CDR2 YNFKEQ. CDR3 DNA: TGTGCCAGCAGCGGACAAGAGACCCAGTACTTC. It yields the protein CASSGQETQYF.

The chain recombines TRBV6-1 with TRBJ2-7; D is unclear. The CDR3 totals 12 residues. CDR1 and CDR2 (germline): MNHNS, SASEGT. Trimming removed 2 bases at V and 1 base at J, with 3 bases between. CDR3 sequence (DNA): TGTGCCAGCAGTGAAACTTCCTACGAGCAGTACTTC. Translating it yields CASSETSYEQYF.

V usage is TRBV28 and J usage is TRBJ2-3; 8 positions match TRBD2. The CDR3 totals 16 residues. CDR1 and CDR2 from the germline V gene are MDHEN and SYDVKM. The J segment lost 0 bases and the V segment lost 5 bases, leaving 7 bases of the junction unmatched. The CDR3 here is CASSLGSGISTDTQYF. CDR3 in DNA: TGTGCCAGCAGTCTTGGTAGCGGGATAAGCACAGATACGCAGTATTTT.

The V and J genes are TRBV29-1 and TRBJ2-1; TRBD2 agrees at 8 bases. The germline V gene encodes CDR1 SQVTM and CDR2 ANQGSEA. This CDR3 comprises 14 residues. After removal of 8 bases from V and 7 bases from J, the junction contained 13 bases not matched to a gene. CDR3 sequence (DNA): TGCAGCTCTCGTCTTGCGGGAGGTGGTAATGAGCAGTTCTTC. Protein product: CSSRLAGGGNEQFF.

This chain uses TRBV28 with TRBJ2-1, with 9 nucleotides matching TRBD1. V dropped 6 bases and J dropped 2; count of bases not matched to a gene: 8. The germline V gene has CDR1 MDHEN and CDR2 SYDVKM. The CDR3 has 16 residues. The CDR3: CASSLRGQGAYNEQFF. CDR3 bases: TGTGCCAGCAGCCTAAGGGGACAGGGAGCCTACAATGAGCAGTTCTTC.

This chain uses TRBV7-9 with TRBJ2-1; TRBD1 matches at 9 bases. The CDR3 length is 13 residues. CDR1 and CDR2 from the germline V gene are SEHNR and FQNEAQ (reference sequence). V was pared by 5 bases and J by 6 bases, with 2 bases of the junction left unmatched. The CDR3 sequence: CASSQTGGNEQFF. CDR3 nucleotides: TGTGCCAGCAGCCAGACAGGGGGCAATGAGCAGTTCTTC.

The chain uses TRBV4-1 and TRBJ2-1; TRBD2 matches 13 bases. The CDR3 length is 17 residues. V lost 2 bases to trimming and J lost 9 bases; unmatched junction nucleotides: 10. Germline V CDR1 and CDR2: MGHRA, YSYEKL. For the CDR3, the DNA is TGCGCCAGCAGCCAACTTGTGACTAGCGGGAGGTGGCGTGAGCAGTTCTTC. The encoded protein is CASSQLVTSGRWREQFF.

V usage is TRBV4-1 and J usage is TRBJ2-5; TRBD2 aligns across 10 bases. V lost 1 base to trimming and J lost 6 bases; unmatched junction nucleotides: 11. This CDR3 has 17 residues. Germline V gene data show CDR1 as MGHRA and CDR2 as YSYEKL. CDR3 in amino acids: CASSQGLPSGSRQTQYF. Here the CDR3 DNA reads TGCGCCAGCAGCCAAGGCTTGCCTAGCGGGAGTAGACAGACCCAGTACTTC.

The chain uses TRBV18 and TRBJ1-1; D unclear. The CDR3 runs 12 residues. Germline CDR1 is KGHSH and CDR2 is LQKENI. V was trimmed by 2 bases and J by 5 bases, leaving 6 bases between them. The DNA for the CDR3 is TGTGCCAGCTCACCATTAGGGACTGAAGCTTTCTTT. This sequence encodes CASSPLGTEAFF.

This clone was seen only once. The chain recombines TRBV11-2 with TRBJ2-7; TRBD2 aligns across 12 bases. The CDR3 has 16 residues. Germline CDR1 is SGHAT and CDR2 is FQNNGV. The V and J ends lost 5 bases and 7 bases, in that order; junction bases with no gene match: 12. The CDR3 is CASSIRLAGGPSEQYF. Here the CDR3 DNA reads TGTGCCAGCAGCATACGTCTAGCGGGAGGGCCTAGTGAGCAGTACTTC.

The chain has TRBV2 and TRBJ1-1; D unclear. Germline V gene lookup returns CDR1 SNHLY and CDR2 FYNNEI. The CDR3 length is 14 residues. V was trimmed by 7 bases and J by 1 base, leaving 13 bases between them. In DNA, the CDR3 is TGTGCCAGCAAAATAGAGGGCCAGAACACTGAAGCTTTCTTT. Translated, it gives CASKIEGQNTEAFF.

The gene calls are TRBV5-1 and TRBJ2-3; the D gene is possibly TRBD1 (5 bases). The CDR3 sequence is 14 residues long. V lost 4 bases, J lost 0 bases, and 9 bases lay in between. Germline CDR1 reads SGHRS; CDR2 reads YFSETQ. The CDR3 nucleotides are TGCGCCAGCAGCCAGGACACTAGCACAGATACGCAGTATTTT. Its translation is CASSQDTSTDTQYF.

This clone was recorded only once. The CDR3 reads CASSATSGSNEQFF. The CDR3 DNA follows: TGTGCCAGCAGCGCGACTAGCGGGAGTAATGAGCAGTTCTTC. V and J are TRBV5-4 and TRBJ2-1; 12 bases are a match to TRBD2. Trimming removed 4 bases from V and 7 bases from J; junction bases left unmatched: 3. Germline assignment: CDR1 SGHNT and CDR2 YYREEE (reference sequence). This CDR3 spans 14 amino acids. Full variable domain (outside the CDR3, taken from reference TRBV5-4 and TRBJ2-1): ETGVTQSPTHLIKTRGQQVTLRCSSQSGHNTVSWYQQALGQGPQFIFQYYREEENGRGNFPPRFSGLQFPNYSSELNVNALELDDSALYLCASSATSGSNEQFFGPGTRLTVL.

The gene calls are TRBV27 and TRBJ2-2; TRBD1 is a possible D gene (6 bases). The CDR3 extends over 14 amino acids. Trimming pared 6 bases from V and 3 bases from J, leaving 11 bases between. CDR1 and CDR2 from the germline V gene are MNHEY and SMNVEV (reference sequence). The chain's CDR3 is CASRDGQHTGELFF. CDR3 DNA: TGTGCCAGCAGGGATGGACAGCACACCGGGGAGCTGTTTTTT.

The CDR3 region is CSVETPDNSYEQYF. CDR3 coding DNA: TGCAGCGTTGAAACGCCGGACAACTCCTACGAGCAGTACTTC. The rearrangement links TRBV29-1 to TRBJ2-7; D possibly corresponds to TRBD1 (5 bases). Germline CDR1 SQVTM, CDR2 ANQGSEA. CDR3 length: 14 residues. V lost 2 bases to trimming and J lost 0 bases, with 11 bases between them.

This sequence joins TRBV6-1 and TRBJ1-2; no firm D call. Germline-derived CDR1 and CDR2 are MNHNS and SASEGT. The ends were cut back, 6 bases at V and 10 bases at J, with 24 bases in the middle. The CDR3 covers 15 residues. CDR3 protein: CASSRQDFAVGVYTF. DNA for the CDR3: TGTGCCAGCAGCCGCCAAGACTTCGCGGTAGGTGTCTACACCTTC.

This clone has a handful of counts. The chain employs TRBV6-1 and TRBJ1-2; D uncertain. The CDR3 loop spans 15 amino acids. Germline CDR1 and CDR2: MNHNS and SASEGT. Trimming cost V 1 base and J 6 bases, with 15 bases left between them. The CDR3 region is CASSEGWGAPDGYTF. The CDR3 region has the DNA TGTGCCAGCAGTGAAGGCTGGGGAGCCCCTGATGGCTACACCTTC.

This chain joins TRBV18 and TRBJ2-5, with D possibly matching TRBD2 (6 bases). This CDR3 has 15 residues. Germline values: CDR1 KGHSH, CDR2 LQKENI. V was pared by 0 bases and J by 2 bases, with 10 bases between. The CDR3: CASSPPGREQETQYF. CDR3 nucleotide sequence: TGTGCCAGCTCACCACCAGGGCGGGAACAAGAGACCCAGTACTTC.

The chain recombines TRBV30 with TRBJ1-3; D may be TRBD1 (6 bases). Trimming removed 3 bases from V and 0 bases from J, with 15 bases in between. Germline assignment: CDR1 GTSNPN and CDR2 SVGIG (reference sequence). The CDR3 sequence is 16 residues long. CDR3: CAWSEFQGFSGNTIYF. DNA for the CDR3: TGTGCCTGGAGCGAATTCCAGGGGTTCTCTGGAAACACCATATATTTT.

This chain uses TRBV19 with TRBJ2-3; D ambiguous. The CDR3 sequence is 15 residues long. V was cut by 6 bases and J by 6 bases, with 19 bases left in between. Germline V gene data show CDR1 as LNHDA and CDR2 as SQIVND (reference sequence). In DNA form, the CDR3 reads TGTGCCAGTAGCCGCTCTCTATCCCCCGGGGATACGCAGTATTTT. This codes for CASSRSLSPGDTQYF.

CDR3 residues: CASSPNGNHNEQFF. In DNA form, the CDR3 reads TGTGCCAGCTCACCGAACGGGAATCACAATGAGCAGTTCTTC. The V and J genes are TRBV18 and TRBJ2-1, with D possibly TRBD2 on 5 matching bases. From germline, CDR1 is KGHSH and CDR2 LQKENI. Trimming cost V 3 bases and J 5 bases, with 11 bases left between them. The CDR3 is 14 amino acids.

This clone appeared a few times. This chain links TRBV28 with TRBJ1-2; 9 bases align to TRBD1. In germline, CDR1 is MDHEN, CDR2 SYDVKM. The CDR3 consists of 15 residues. J lost 1 base, V lost 8 bases, and 8 bases had no gene match. The CDR3 reads CASRGGTGINYGYTF. CDR3 DNA sequence: TGTGCCAGCCGAGGAGGGACAGGGATTAACTATGGCTACACCTTC.

This clone has only one observation. J is TRBJ2-7 and V is TRBV27; 16 bases are a match to TRBD2. This CDR3 region has 22 residues. Trimming took 5 bases from V and 2 from J; bases not matched to a gene: 21. Germline CDR1 MNHEY, CDR2 SMNVEV (reference sequence). CDR3 nucleotides: TGTGCCAGCAGTCTAAGAGCGCTACGCTCCGGGACTAGCGGGAGGGGGGCCTACGAGCAGTACTTC. Residues: CASSLRALRSGTSGRGAYEQYF.

The chain combines TRBV10-3 with TRBJ1-4; D perhaps matches TRBD1 (6 bases). Trimming removed 4 bases at V and 0 bases at J, with 12 bases between. CDR1 ENHRY and CDR2 SYGVKD come from the germline V gene. The CDR3 extends over 16 amino acids. CDR3 region: CAISGVQGATNEKLFF. DNA of the CDR3: TGTGCCATCAGTGGTGTACAGGGTGCAACTAATGAAAAACTGTTTTTT.

The V gene is TRBV5-5, the J gene TRBJ2-5; D perhaps matches TRBD2 (5 bases). Trimming took off 0 bases at V and 5 bases at J, with 14 bases between the two ends. The germline CDR1 and CDR2 sequences are SGHKS and YYEKEE (reference sequence). This CDR3 is built from 15 residues. CDR3 DNA: TGTGCCAGCAGCTTGGCCTCTTCGGGAAGGGAGACCCAGTACTTC. Its protein product is CASSLASSGRETQYF.

This chain uses TRBV30 with TRBJ2-3, with TRBD1 matching over 7 bases. From germline, CDR1 is GTSNPN and CDR2 SVGIG (reference sequence). The CDR3 sequence is 16 residues long. Unmatched junction bases numbered 11, after V lost 2 bases and J lost 3 bases. CDR3 DNA: TGTGCCTGGAGTAAGGGGGCTAAGGTGGGAACAGATACGCAGTATTTT. It specifies CAWSKGAKVGTDTQYF.

This clone was picked up one time. This chain uses TRBV13 with TRBJ2-1, with TRBD2 identical over 9 bases. There are 14 residues in the CDR3. CDR1 is PRHDT, CDR2 FYEKMQ, per germline (reference sequence). The V segment lost 5 bases and the J segment 7 bases; nucleotides outside the gene matches: 6. DNA of the CDR3: TGTGCCAGCAGCAGACTAGCGGTGGGAAATGAGCAGTTCTTC. This sequence encodes CASSRLAVGNEQFF.

J is TRBJ2-7 and V is TRBV10-3, with a weak D call TRBD2 (6 bases). V was trimmed by 4 bases and J by 2 bases, leaving 12 bases between them. The CDR3 extends over 14 amino acids. CDR1 ENHRY and CDR2 SYGVKD come from the germline V gene. Written as DNA, the CDR3 is TGTGCCATCAGTGCCGGCGGGACGACCTACGAGCAGTACTTC. Translation gives CAISAGGTTYEQYF.